This note documents a single T cell receptor beta chain sequence. The source of the sample is a study of shared clonotypes between healthy human individuals. Overall study context: The study used three CD4 naive, three CD4 memory, two CD8 naive and one CD8 memory plate per donor.

Assay runs were performed at deep level. Method: immunoSEQ multiplex PCR; TCRdb's copy keeps in-frame clones and lacks some. The table has some 500,000 clones, less than 96% seen once; the top ten hold about 0.057%. Germline V lookup: CDR1 MNHNS, CDR2 SASEGT. V was trimmed by 5 bases and J by 0 bases, leaving 8 bases between them. This CDR3 is 15 amino acids long. The receptor was isolated from a woman aged 30 to 39 in good health. Input material: naive CD4+ T cells sorted from blood. Sample subset: CD45RA+ positively selected. The V call is TRBV6-1, the J call TRBJ2-6; tentative D call: TRBD1 (5 bases). The chain's CDR3 is CASSKRGSGANVLTF. CDR3 DNA: TGTGCCAGCAGTAAAAGGGGCTCTGGGGCCAACGTCCTGACTTTC.